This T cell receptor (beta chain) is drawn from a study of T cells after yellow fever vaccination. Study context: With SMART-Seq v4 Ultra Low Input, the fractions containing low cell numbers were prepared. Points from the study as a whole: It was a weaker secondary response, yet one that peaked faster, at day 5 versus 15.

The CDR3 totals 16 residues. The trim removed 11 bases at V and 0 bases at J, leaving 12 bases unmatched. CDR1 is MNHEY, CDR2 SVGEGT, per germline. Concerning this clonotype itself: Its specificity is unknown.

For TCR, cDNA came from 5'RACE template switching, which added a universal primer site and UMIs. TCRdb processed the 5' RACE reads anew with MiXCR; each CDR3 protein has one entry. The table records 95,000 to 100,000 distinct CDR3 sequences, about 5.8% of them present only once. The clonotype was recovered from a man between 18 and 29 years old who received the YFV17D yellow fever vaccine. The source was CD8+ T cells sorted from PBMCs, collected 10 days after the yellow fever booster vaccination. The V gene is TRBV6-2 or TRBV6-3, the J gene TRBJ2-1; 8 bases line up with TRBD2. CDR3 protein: CAHSRGDYHSYNEQFF. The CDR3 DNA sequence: TGTGCCCATTCGCGGGGGGACTATCACTCCTACAATGAGCAGTTCTTC.